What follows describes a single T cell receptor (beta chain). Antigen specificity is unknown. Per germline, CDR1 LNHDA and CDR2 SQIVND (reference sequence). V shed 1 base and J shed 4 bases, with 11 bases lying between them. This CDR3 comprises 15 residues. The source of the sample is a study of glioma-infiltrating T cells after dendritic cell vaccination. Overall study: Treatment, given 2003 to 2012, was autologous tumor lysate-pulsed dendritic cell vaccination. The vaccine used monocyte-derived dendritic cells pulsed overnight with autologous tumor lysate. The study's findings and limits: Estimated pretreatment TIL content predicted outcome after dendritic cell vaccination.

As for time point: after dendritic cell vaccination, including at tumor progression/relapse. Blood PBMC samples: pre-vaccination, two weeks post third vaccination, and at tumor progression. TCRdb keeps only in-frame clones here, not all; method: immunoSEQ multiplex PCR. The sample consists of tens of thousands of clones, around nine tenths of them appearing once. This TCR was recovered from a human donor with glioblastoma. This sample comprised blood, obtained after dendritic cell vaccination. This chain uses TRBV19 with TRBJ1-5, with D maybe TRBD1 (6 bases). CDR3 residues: CASSIVIQGNQPQHF. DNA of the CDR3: TGTGCCAGTAGTATAGTGATACAGGGAAATCAGCCCCAGCATTTT.